Sequencing of this T cell receptor beta chain was carried out in a study of cytomegalovirus exposure and HLA in healthy donors. The primer mix had 60 Vbeta and 13 Jbeta primers. Sequencing used immunoSEQ multiplex PCR; TCRdb keeps in-frame clones, though not all of them. The sample has fewer than 250,000 clones; approximately 80% are singletons. Deletions cut 6 bases from V and 2 bases from J, with 14 bases between. Germline V gene data show CDR1 as SEHNR and CDR2 as FQNEAQ (reference sequence). This CDR3 region has 16 residues. What was sequenced was PBMCs. J is TRBJ2-6 and V is TRBV7-9, with D possibly matching TRBD2 (6 bases). This sequence originates from a girl aged 2 to 9 in good health and CMV-seronegative. The DNA for the CDR3 is TGTGCCAGCAGTCTCGGAGGGGTAGCTGGGGCCAACGTCCTGACTTTC. Its translation: CASSLGGVAGANVLTF. The variable domain in full, with the rest retrieved from reference TRBV7-9 and TRBJ2-6, is DTGVSQNPRHKITKRGQNVTFRCDPISEHNRLYWYRQTLGQGPEFLTYFQNEAQLEKSRLLSDRFSAERPKGSFSTLEIQRTEQGDSAMYLCASSLGGVAGANVLTFGAGSRLTVL.